This TCR beta chain was retrieved from a study of human versus mouse CDR3 diversity and MHC coevolution. The data were produced by immunoSEQ multiplex PCR, yet TCRdb's version contains in-frame clones alone and is incomplete. Of about 83,000 clones listed, 85% to 95% were seen once; the top ten hold roughly 0.16%. Germline values: CDR1 SGDLS, CDR2 YYNGEE. V was pared by 3 bases and J by 9 bases, with 25 bases between. The CDR3 has 17 amino acids. The J gene is TRBJ2-1, the V gene TRBV9; TRBD1 is a possible D gene (6 bases). The sequenced sample consisted of naive CD4+ T cells from blood. Subset indicated: CD45RO-negative CD62L-positive naive CD4 T cells. This TCR derives from a person aged 30 to 69 in good health. For the CDR3, the DNA is TGTGCCAGCAGCGCTGACCCTCTGGCAGGGGAAGTGGGTGAGCAGTTCTTC. It encodes CASSADPLAGEVGEQFF. The whole variable domain, remainder taken from reference TRBV9 and TRBJ2-1, is DSGVTQTPKHLITATGQRVTLRCSPRSGDLSVYWYQQSLDQGLQFLIQYYNGEERAKGNILERFSAQQFPDLHSELNLSSLELGDSALYFCASSADPLAGEVGEQFFGPGTRLTVL.